One sample yielded the 26 T cell receptor beta chains listed below, sequenced in a study of T cell repertoires in cytomegalovirus infection. These receptors have no known antigen. Each CDR3 protein gets one entry after TCRdb re-called the reads with MiXCR. The table shows hundreds of thousands of distinct CDR3 sequences, with around 30% occurring only once. Sequenced here: cultured CD8+ T cells from PBMCs, sampled from culture after CMV antigen stimulation. The receptors were gathered from a human donor in good health (CMV status not recorded). Some clones in this sample may be carry-over from other donors' samples.

The V and J genes are TRBV7-6 and TRBJ2-4; 12 bases align to TRBD2. Germline V gene sequence: CDR1 SGHVS, CDR2 FNYEAQ. Unmatched junction bases numbered 6, after V lost 3 bases and J lost 6 bases. The CDR3 length is 16 residues. For the CDR3, the DNA is TGTGCCAGCAGCTTTCCGACTAGCGGGGGATTAAACATTCAGTACTTC. Its protein is CASSFPTSGGLNIQYF.

J is TRBJ1-1 and V is TRBV28; a weak D match, TRBD1 (6 bases). V shed 5 bases and J shed 7 bases, with 11 bases lying between them. The V gene's germline CDR1 is MDHEN and CDR2 SYDVKM. CDR3 length: 12 amino acids. The CDR3 coding sequence is TGTGCCAGCAGTATGGGGACAAGTGAAGCTTTCTTT. It encodes CASSMGTSEAFF.

The J gene is TRBJ1-1, the V gene TRBV6-8; TRBD1 aligns across 10 bases. Germline CDR1 reads MNHGY; CDR2 reads SAAAGT. This CDR3 has 18 residues. The V and J ends lost 2 bases and 2 bases, in that order; junction bases with no gene match: 11. CDR3 loop: CASSYAGQGVLLNTEAFF. As DNA, the CDR3 is TGTGCCAGCAGTTACGCAGGACAGGGGGTACTTTTAAACACTGAAGCTTTCTTT.

The chain has TRBV29-1 and TRBJ2-2; TRBD2 might be the D (6 bases). The V end was cut by 6 bases, the J end by 0 bases, with 14 bases between. The CDR3 has 15 amino acids. Germline CDR1 SQVTM, CDR2 ANQGSEA. The CDR3: CSVMGGIANTGELFF. Written as DNA, the CDR3 is TGCAGCGTGATGGGGGGAATAGCGAACACCGGGGAGCTGTTTTTT.

The genes are TRBV7-9 and TRBJ1-3; D not resolved. Trimming shortened V by 3 bases and J by 0 bases, and 12 bases separated the two germline ends. Germline assignment: CDR1 SEHNR and CDR2 FQNEAQ (reference sequence). This CDR3 region has 16 residues. CDR3 bases: TGTGCCAGCAGCTTTCTAGGACGTAGCTCTGGAAACACCATATATTTT. Protein product: CASSFLGRSSGNTIYF.

This clonotype has ten or more counts. The chain uses TRBV7-2 and TRBJ2-1; D not resolved. With 5 bases removed from V and 10 bases from J, the gap between germline ends came to 12 bases. In germline, CDR1 is SGHTA, CDR2 FQGNSA. This CDR3 has 12 residues. The CDR3 nucleotides are TGTGCCAGCAGCCTAGGGTGGGTAGAGCAGTTCTTC. This sequence encodes CASSLGWVEQFF.

Worth noting for this clonotype: The junction and the germline gene differ at one end; a read error may be behind it. The V call is TRBV3-1, the J call TRBJ1-1; tentatively, D is TRBD1 (5 bases). This CDR3 contains 14 residues. Germline V lookup: CDR1 LGHDT, CDR2 YNNKEL (reference sequence). The CDR3 DNA is TGTGACAGCAGACAGACCCTCCTAGGCACTGAAGCTTTCTTT. This codes for CDSRQTLLGTEAFF.

The chain uses TRBV5-4 and TRBJ2-7; no definite D call. The CDR3 consists of 12 residues. Germline assignment: CDR1 SGHNT and CDR2 YYREEE (reference sequence). V was trimmed by 5 bases and J by 7 bases, leaving 13 bases between them. CDR3 region: CASSFGQGEQYF. CDR3 coding DNA: TGTGCCAGCAGTTTTGGCCAAGGGGAGCAGTACTTC.

V usage is TRBV12-3 or TRBV12-4 and J usage is TRBJ1-4, with 9 nucleotides matching TRBD1. V was clipped by 6 bases and J by 12 bases; unmatched bases: 23. The CDR3 totals 18 residues. The CDR3 region is CASRGTGGTEVGLMELFF. The CDR3 bases are TGTGCCAGCAGGGGTACAGGGGGCACAGAAGTGGGCCTCATGGAACTGTTTTTT.

Many counts were recorded for this clonotype. This rearrangement joins TRBV7-6 to TRBJ1-1; D perhaps matches TRBD1 (5 bases). V lost 5 bases to trimming and J lost 7 bases, with 11 bases between them. The CDR3 length is 12 residues. Looked up from germline, CDR1 is SGHVS and CDR2 is FNYEAQ. CDR3 sequence reads: CASSPGTSEAFF. CDR3 nucleotides: TGTGCCAGCAGCCCGGGGACCAGTGAAGCTTTCTTT.

This chain uses TRBV7-3 with TRBJ1-1; D is unclear. V was pared by 2 bases and J by 0 bases, with 13 bases between. This CDR3 has 16 residues. The germline V gene has CDR1 SGHTA and CDR2 FQGTGA. The CDR3 sequence is CASSLERRGMNTEAFF. In DNA, the CDR3 is TGTGCCAGCAGCTTAGAGCGGCGAGGGATGAACACTGAAGCTTTCTTT.

V is TRBV7-9 and J is TRBJ1-1; D is perhaps TRBD1 (5 bases). The CDR3 covers 17 residues. Germline-derived CDR1 and CDR2 are SEHNR and FQNEAQ (reference sequence). The germline V and J ends were trimmed by 5 bases and 1 base, with 20 bases remaining between them. CDR3 nucleotides: TGTGCCAGCAGCATCCGGCCGGTACGGGGCTCGAACACTGAAGCTTTCTTT. Translated, it gives CASSIRPVRGSNTEAFF. The full variable domain, rest sourced from reference TRBV7-9 and TRBJ1-1, is DTGVSQNPRHKITKRGQNVTFRCDPISEHNRLYWYRQTLGQGPEFLTYFQNEAQLEKSRLLSDRFSAERPKGSFSTLEIQRTEQGDSAMYLCASSIRPVRGSNTEAFFGQGTRLTVV.

This clonotype appeared a few times. The V gene is TRBV6-1, the J gene TRBJ1-1, with D possibly TRBD1 on 6 matching bases. The CDR3 covers 17 residues. Germline CDR1 MNHNS, CDR2 SASEGT. Trimming removed 5 bases at V and 5 bases at J, with 24 bases between. DNA of the CDR3: TGTGCCAGCAGTCCTCGGGACAAAGCCCGGCGCGGGACTGAAGCTTTCTTT. Its protein is CASSPRDKARRGTEAFF.

This chain connects TRBV6-1 to TRBJ1-2; D might be TRBD1 (5 bases). The length of the CDR3 is 13 residues. Germline CDR1 reads MNHNS; CDR2 reads SASEGT. Trimming shortened V by 7 bases and J by 5 bases, and 14 bases separated the two germline ends. CDR3: CASTDKRIYGYTF. The CDR3 DNA follows: TGTGCCAGCACGGACAAGAGAATATATGGCTACACCTTC.

This clonotype was seen more than once but under ten times. The chain uses TRBV5-6 and TRBJ1-5, with D tentatively TRBD1 (5 bases). With 3 bases removed from V and 3 bases from J, the gap between germline ends came to 13 bases. This CDR3 contains 15 residues. Germline V CDR1 and CDR2: SGHDT, YYEEEE. In DNA form, the CDR3 reads TGTGCCAGCAGCTCGGGGACCCCCGCCAATCAGCCCCAGCATTTT. Translated: CASSSGTPANQPQHF.

This clonotype was counted between two and nine times. The V gene is TRBV19, the J gene TRBJ1-1; D is undetermined. Germline lookup yields CDR1 LNHDA and CDR2 SQIVND (reference sequence). This CDR3 has 16 residues. V lost 5 bases and J lost 1, with 17 bases in between. The CDR3 loop is CASSHWSVTSNTEAFF. Written as DNA, the CDR3 is TGTGCCAGTAGTCATTGGTCCGTTACTTCGAACACTGAAGCTTTCTTT.

This clonotype was counted only a few times. This chain uses TRBV7-9 with TRBJ2-7, with D possibly being TRBD2 (5 bases). This CDR3 region has 14 residues. In germline, CDR1 is SEHNR, CDR2 FQNEAQ (reference sequence). V lost 8 bases and J lost 2, with 16 bases in between. The CDR3 reads CASVGSERPYEQYF. The CDR3 nucleotides are TGTGCCAGCGTGGGATCGGAGCGGCCCTACGAGCAGTACTTC.

In regard to this clonotype: This may stem from a read error, because a much larger clone lies one nucleotide away. The V call is TRBV7-6, the J call TRBJ1-1; 9 nucleotides agree with TRBD1. Per the germline V gene, CDR1 is SGHVS and CDR2 is FNYEAQ. This CDR3 has 17 amino acids. In DNA, the CDR3 is TGTACCAGCAGCTGGCCGCGGACAGGGGAGATGAACACTGAAGCTTTCTTT. Amino acid sequence: CTSSWPRTGEMNTEAFF.

This clonotype was seen a handful of times. The V and J genes are TRBV27 and TRBJ1-1, with D hard to call. Trimming took 3 bases from V and 0 from J, leaving 8 bases between them. In germline, CDR1 is MNHEY, CDR2 SMNVEV (reference sequence). This CDR3 has 14 amino acids. CDR3: CASSLSVLNTEAFF. The CDR3 DNA follows: TGTGCCAGCAGTTTGAGTGTGCTGAACACTGAAGCTTTCTTT.

This clonotype was seen at least ten times. The J gene is TRBJ1-1, the V gene TRBV5-4; no firm D call. V was shortened by 6 bases and J by 5 bases, with 8 bases between the two germline ends. From germline, CDR1 is SGHNT and CDR2 YYREEE (reference sequence). There are 11 residues in the CDR3. The CDR3 DNA sequence: TGTGCCAGCATCACGGGGACTGAAGCTTTCTTT. Its translation: CASITGTEAFF.

In its sample, this clonotype was seen many times. The chain carries TRBV7-9 and TRBJ2-3; the match to TRBD2 covers 8 bases. The ends lost 2 bases at V and 2 bases at J; junction bases unmatched: 6. The CDR3 covers 16 residues. Germline loops: CDR1 SEHNR, CDR2 FQNEAQ (reference sequence). This chain's CDR3 is CASSLLAGSFTDTQYF. Here the CDR3 DNA reads TGTGCCAGCAGCTTACTAGCGGGTTCCTTCACAGATACGCAGTATTTT.

This clonotype was seen only a few times. The CDR3 nucleotides read TGTGCCAGCAGTTACTCAGCTAGCGGGTGGGGTGAGCAGTTCTTC. Translating gives CASSYSASGWGEQFF. The chain links TRBV6-5 to TRBJ2-1; 8 nucleotides line up with TRBD2. Trimming at V came to 0 bases and at J to 9 bases, leaving 7 bases not matched to a gene. Germline CDR1 MNHEY, CDR2 SVGAGI. The length of the CDR3 is 15 residues.

This clonotype was counted a few times. CDR3 nucleotides: TGTGCCAGCAGTACTATGCCCCCCGGGACAGGGGTGAACACTGAAGCTTTCTTT. It yields the protein CASSTMPPGTGVNTEAFF. V is TRBV6-5 and J is TRBJ1-1, with 10 nucleotides matching TRBD1. Germline V gives CDR1 MNHEY, CDR2 SVGAGI. J gave up 0 bases and V 5 bases, and 12 bases lay outside the gene matches. This CDR3 spans 18 amino acids.

The V call is TRBV5-4, the J call TRBJ1-2; 9 bases line up with TRBD1. V lost 3 bases and J lost 7; bases outside the gene matches: 4. The CDR3 runs to 13 residues. Germline CDR1 is SGHNT and CDR2 is YYREEE (reference sequence). The CDR3 coding sequence is TGTGCCAGCAGCTCCACAGGGGGCGCTGGCTACACCTTC. It codes for CASSSTGGAGYTF.

This clonotype was seen a handful of times. This sequence joins TRBV19 and TRBJ1-1, with TRBD1 matching 12 bases. Per germline, CDR1 LNHDA and CDR2 SQIVND (reference sequence). The CDR3 length is 15 residues. V gave up 6 bases and J gave up 2 bases; unmatched junction bases: 4. CDR3 sequence reads: CASRTGTGGNTEAFF. The CDR3 nucleotides are TGTGCCAGTAGGACCGGGACAGGGGGCAACACTGAAGCTTTCTTT.

Many counts were recorded for this clonotype. The rearrangement links TRBV28 to TRBJ2-1, with TRBD1 matching over 7 bases. CDR1 and CDR2 (germline): MDHEN, SYDVKM. V lost 4 bases to trimming and J lost 4 bases; unmatched junction nucleotides: 4. The CDR3 has 14 residues. CDR3 amino acids: CASSSGTDYNEQFF. CDR3 coding DNA: TGTGCCAGCAGTTCCGGGACAGATTACAATGAGCAGTTCTTC.